Sequencing of this T cell receptor beta chain was carried out in a study of blood T cell repertoires in COVID-19. In the study overall: Acute and convalescent COVID-19 specimens originated in the United States, Italy and Spain.

J lost 4 bases, V lost 7 bases, and 3 bases had no gene match. Germline CDR1 KGHDR, CDR2 SFDVKD. The CDR3 runs to 13 residues. Sequencing used immunoSEQ multiplex PCR; TCRdb keeps in-frame clones, though not all of them. The data hold 55,000 to 90,000 clones, with more than 80% observed a single time. Sequenced material: peripheral blood. The V and J genes are TRBV24-1 and TRBJ1-1; 9 bases agree with TRBD1. This clonotype originated in a woman at least 80 years old with active or convalescent COVID-19. The CDR3 nucleotides are TGTGCCACCAGGGGACAGGGAGGCACTGAAGCTTTCTTT. Translating it yields CATRGQGGTEAFF.